These T cell receptor beta chains were read from a single sample in a study of beta chain features in type 1 diabetes. Profiling relied on immunoSEQ multiplex PCR, and the TCRdb table lists in-frame clones only, not all of them. The repertoire holds around 190,000 clones, with 10% to 15% as singletons. What was sequenced was central memory CD4+ T cells from blood. These receptors all come from a woman in her late teens or twenties in good health. Each CDR3 is given with its conserved first and last residue. Fields, in order: D gene, clone size, V gene, J gene, CDR3 DNA, CDR3 protein. The D gene is left open where the match is weak. Clone size, where shown, is once, few, many, or a class for clones that have expanded.

NA	NA	TRBV14	TRBJ2-2	TGTGCCAGCAGCGCTCGGACAGTCACCGGGGAGCTGTTTTTT	CASSARTVTGELFF
NA	few	TRBV7-2	TRBJ2-2	TGTGCCAGCAGCTTAGCGCGGGGAGGCACCGGGGAGCTGTTTTTT	CASSLARGGTGELFF
TRBD1	NA	TRBV7-2	TRBJ1-2	TGTGCCAGCAGCTTGGAACAGGGGCGCTACACCTTC	CASSLEQGRYTF
TRBD1	NA	TRBV9	TRBJ1-2	TGTGCCAGCAGCAGCCAACAGGGGGGTTATGGCTACACCTTC	CASSSQQGGYGYTF
NA	NA	TRBV6-1	TRBJ2-6	TGTGCCAGCAGTTTACAGGGCTCTGGGGCCAACGTCCTGACTTTC	CASSLQGSGANVLTF
NA	NA	TRBV14	TRBJ1-1	TGTGCCAGCTCACCAGGGCCGACGGGGAACACTGAAGCTTTCTTT	CASSPGPTGNTEAFF
NA	NA	TRBV5-4	TRBJ1-1	TGTGCCAGCAGCCCCGACTCTGCCGAAGCTTTCTTT	CASSPDSAEAFF
TRBD2	few	TRBV18	TRBJ2-7	TGTGCCAGCTCAACAGGGACTAGCGGTCTCGGGGAGCAGTACTTC	CASSTGTSGLGEQYF
NA	NA	TRBV2	TRBJ2-6	TGTGCCAGCAGGCTAGCGTATACCTCTGGGGCCAACGTCCTGACTTTC	CASRLAYTSGANVLTF
NA	few	TRBV5-1	TRBJ1-1	TGCGCCAGCAGCCCCTGGGGACAGAACACTGAAGCTTTCTTT	CASSPWGQNTEAFF
NA	NA	TRBV7-2	TRBJ1-4	TGTGCCAGCAGCTCCCAATACAGGGTAGAGGAAAAACTGTTTTTT	CASSSQYRVEEKLFF
TRBD2	NA	TRBV9	TRBJ2-2	TGTGCCAGCAGCCCCCGGACTAGCGGGAGGAAGGACGGGGAGCTGTTTTTT	CASSPRTSGRKDGELFF
TRBD1	NA	TRBV28	TRBJ2-3	TGTGCCAGCAGTCTGATCTCCGGGACAGGGATGAAACGAGATACGCAGTATTTT	CASSLISGTGMKRDTQYF
NA	many	TRBV7-2	TRBJ1-1	TGTGCCAGCAGCTATCAGGGTTACACTGAAGCTTTCTTT	CASSYQGYTEAFF
TRBD1	few	TRBV28	TRBJ2-4	TGTGCCAGCAGTTTACGACAGGGTGTGATTCAGTACTTC	CASSLRQGVIQYF
NA	NA	TRBV25-1	TRBJ1-5	TGTGCCAGCAGTGAGTCCCGGGGTCGCAATCAGCCCCAGCATTTT	CASSESRGRNQPQHF
TRBD1	NA	TRBV6-6	TRBJ2-3	TGTGCCAGCAGGCCGGGACAGAACACAGATACGCAGTATTTT	CASRPGQNTDTQYF
NA	few	TRBV5-1	TRBJ2-3	TGCGCCAGCAGCTTGGGACAGGTGGCAGATACGCAGTATTTT	CASSLGQVADTQYF
TRBD2	few	TRBV28	TRBJ2-5	TGTGCCAGCAGTTTAGCGGAGCGGGAGGGCCCAGAGACCCAGTACTTC	CASSLAEREGPETQYF
NA	NA	TRBV7-2	TRBJ2-5	TGTGCCAGCAGCTTACCAGAAGTCGAGACCCAGTACTTC	CASSLPEVETQYF
TRBD1	many	TRBV7-8	TRBJ1-1	TGTGCCAGCAGCTCCGATATATCAGGGACAGGCACCATTGAAGCTTTCTTT	CASSSDISGTGTIEAFF
NA	few	TRBV4-3	TRBJ1-5	TGCGCCAGCAGCCTACAGGGCGGAAATCAGCCCCAGCATTTT	CASSLQGGNQPQHF
NA	NA	TRBV5-4	TRBJ2-7	TGTGCCAGCAGCCCGGGCGGGACTCTGAGCTCCTACGAGCAGTACTTC	CASSPGGTLSSYEQYF
NA	few	TRBV5-1	TRBJ2-1	TGCGCCAGCAGCTTCCCGACTAGGGAAGGGTACAATGAGCAGTTCTTC	CASSFPTREGYNEQFF
NA	NA	TRBV5-1	TRBJ2-3	TGCGCCAGCAGCTTGGACGGGACACTTAGCACAGATACGCAGTATTTT	CASSLDGTLSTDTQYF
TRBD2	few	TRBV7-2	TRBJ2-4	TGTGCCAGCAGTTCTAGCGGGAGAGGCATTCAGTACTTC	CASSSSGRGIQYF
NA	few	TRBV27	TRBJ1-5	TGTGCCAGCAGCAACTACATGAATCAGCCCCAGCATTTT	CASSNYMNQPQHF
TRBD1	many	TRBV7-9	TRBJ2-7	TGTGCCAGCAGCTTACTGTCACAGGGGACCCTTGAGCAGTACTTC	CASSLLSQGTLEQYF
NA	NA	TRBV6-1	TRBJ1-2	TGTGCCAGCAGTGAAGGTCTGGCAGCTAACTATGGCTACACCTTC	CASSEGLAANYGYTF
TRBD1	NA	TRBV6-6	TRBJ1-5	TGTGCCACTTCACCGGGACAGGGTGGCAATCAGCCCCAGCATTTT	CATSPGQGGNQPQHF
NA	NA	TRBV4-2	TRBJ1-1	TGTGCCAGCAGTCTACAGGGAATAGGATTACCTTTCTTT	CASSLQGIGLPFF
TRBD1	few	TRBV5-1	TRBJ1-1	TGCGCCAGCAGCTCTCAGGACAGGGACGCTTTCTTT	CASSSQDRDAFF
NA	few	TRBV13	TRBJ1-2	TGTGCCAGCAGCGCCCCGGGACACCCGATCTATGGCTACACCTTC	CASSAPGHPIYGYTF
TRBD2	few	TRBV7-3	TRBJ2-1	TGTGCCAGCAGCTCCCCCGGACTAGCGGGTTACAATGAGCAGTTCTTC	CASSSPGLAGYNEQFF
TRBD1	NA	TRBV19	TRBJ1-5	TGTGCCAGTACCGCCCGGGACAGGGGTATCGGTCAGCCCCAGCATTTT	CASTARDRGIGQPQHF
NA	NA	TRBV9	TRBJ2-3	TGTGCCAGCAGCGTAGAGTCCCGGACAGCCTCAACCCCAAGAAGCACAGATACGCAGTATTTT	CASSVESRTASTPRSTDTQYF
TRBD1	NA	TRBV5-1	TRBJ2-5	TGCGCCAGCAGCCCCGGTGGACAGGGGGCAGGAGAGACCCAGTACTTC	CASSPGGQGAGETQYF
NA	NA	TRBV18	TRBJ2-2	TGTGCCAGCTCATCAGCCGACACCGCGAACACCGGGGAGCTGTTTTTT	CASSSADTANTGELFF
NA	few	TRBV21-1	TRBJ1-2	TGTGCCAGCAGCAAAGGAGCAAAAACCTATGGCTACACCTTC	CASSKGAKTYGYTF
TRBD1	NA	TRBV7-9	TRBJ2-7	TGTGCCAGCAGCTTAAACGGACAGGGCGCCTACGAGCAGTACTTC	CASSLNGQGAYEQYF
NA	few	TRBV5-1	TRBJ2-7	TGCGCCAGCAGCGCACTTCAGGAGGCACCCTACGAGCAGTACTTC	CASSALQEAPYEQYF
NA	few	TRBV25-1	TRBJ1-4	TGTGCCAGCAGTGAGGGGGAGGAGGTCGGCGGACTGTTTTTT	CASSEGEEVGGLFF
NA	few	TRBV30	TRBJ2-3	TGTGCCTGGAATTTGGTAGGGGCGACAGATACGCAGTATTTT	CAWNLVGATDTQYF
NA	few	TRBV2	TRBJ2-3	TGTGCCAGCAGGGCCCGCGAGGGCCTTAGGGCAGATACGCAGTATTTT	CASRAREGLRADTQYF
TRBD2	NA	TRBV5-4	TRBJ2-3	TGTGCCAGCAGCTTGGAAAGACTAGCGGGAGGGCCTCGGCAGTATTTT	CASSLERLAGGPRQYF
TRBD2	few	TRBV2	TRBJ2-1	TGTGCCAGCAGTGAGCAGACTAGCGGGATAGTCAATGAGCAGTTCTTC	CASSEQTSGIVNEQFF
TRBD2	few	TRBV5-4	TRBJ2-1	TGTGCCAGCAGCTTCTCGTGGGGGGGGACTAGCGGGAGGTACAATGAGCAGTTCTTC	CASSFSWGGTSGRYNEQFF
NA	few	TRBV28	TRBJ2-5	TGTGCCAGCAGCTCCCGTGTCCCAGAGACCCAGTACTTC	CASSSRVPETQYF
TRBD2	few	TRBV28	TRBJ2-2	TGTGCCAGCAGTGTCGCCAATGCGGGAGGTTTCGTCACCGGGGAGCTGTTTTTT	CASSVANAGGFVTGELFF
NA	NA	TRBV28	TRBJ2-5	TGTGCCAGCAGTTTGGAAAGGGGCCTGGGCGAGACCCAGTACTTC	CASSLERGLGETQYF
NA	NA	TRBV30	TRBJ1-2	TGTGCCTGGAGTGTAGGCAGGGTTTATGGCTACACCTTC	CAWSVGRVYGYTF
NA	NA	TRBV30	TRBJ2-5	TGTGCCTGGAGTGCCACTCGGGGTCAAGCGACCCAGTACTTC	CAWSATRGQATQYF
NA	few	TRBV23-1	TRBJ2-4	TGCGCCAGCAGTCAATCTCGGCAGGGGCCTCGGCGGAACATTCAGTACTTC	CASSQSRQGPRRNIQYF
NA	NA	TRBV23-1	TRBJ1-2	TGCGCCAGCAGTCAAGAAGCGCTCCGGGGGGCGGATGCACCTCTACACTATGGCTACACCTTC	CASSQEALRGADAPLHYGYTF
TRBD1	few	TRBV6-6	TRBJ1-4	TGTGCCAGCAGGCAGACAGGGACTAATGAAAAACTGTTTTTT	CASRQTGTNEKLFF
TRBD2	NA	TRBV4-3	TRBJ2-1	TGCGCCAGCAGCCAGTCCGGACTAGCGGGAGCCGATGAGCAGTTCTTC	CASSQSGLAGADEQFF
NA	NA	TRBV18	TRBJ2-5	TGTGCCAGCTCATCTAGGGACTTGGCCCAGTACTTC	CASSSRDLAQYF